The sequence of this T cell receptor beta chain was determined in a study of T cells in Graves' hyperthyroidism and ophthalmopathy (dated by TCRdb to about 2019). A note on the overall study: Peripheral blood samples were taken at the time of initial diagnosis, prior to any treatment. An independent validation cohort of some 18 hyperthyroidism patients and roughly 16 patients who later progressed to ophthalmopathy tested prospective prediction of ophthalmopathy. Following sampling, methimazole starting at 30 mg daily was given to hyperthyroidism patients, and high-dose intravenous methylprednisolone was given to ophthalmopathy patients. To identify TCR V-J signatures that set the groups apart, the researchers used a discovery cohort of about a hundred patients, made up of roughly 45 with Graves' ophthalmopathy and about 59 with stable Graves' hyperthyroidism. In several Graves' hyperthyroidism patients, the study also compared T-cell repertoires from thyroid tissue with T-cell repertoires from blood. For training and testing, the 80 to 100 patients in the discovery cohort were randomly divided in a 7:3 ratio. According to the paper, TCR Vbeta CDR3 sequencing was carried out on some 140 peripheral blood samples, which came from 40 to 45 ophthalmopathy, under 85 hyperthyroidism and approximately 17 progressor patients.

The TCR beta CDR3 regions were amplified from RNA transcripts. A first-round RT-PCR of the TCR CDR3 used the HTBI primer set with the Qiagen OneStep RT-PCR kit. Libraries were constructed in a second round of multiplex PCR, after which size selection and purification were performed. The libraries were sequenced on an Illumina HiSeq2000 using paired-end 100 bp reads. The study's processing was this. SOAPnuke was used to process the raw data, throwing out any read that contained adapters or uncalled bases, had a mean Phred below 15, or lacked an exact constant-primer or identifier match. High-quality paired reads were merged with COPE v1.2.5, and unique nucleotide sequences were defined as clonotypes. Clonotypes were aligned to IMGT TRBV, TRBD and TRBJ reference segments using MiTCR v1.1. Analysis was restricted to V-J combinations with a frequency above 0.0001, which covered roughly 99% of repertoires. The TCS score was defined as F50 (clonal expansion) divided by E x V (chaos), with BLOSUM62-based TCRdist calculated between CDR3 peptides within each V-J. Welch's t-statistics and random forest reduced fewer than 600 V-J features to under 15, which were used in a naive Bayes classifier (R e1071). The public sequencing data were trimmed at Q25 with fastp and processed into clonotypes with MiXCR by TCRdb, which kept only in-frame beta chains. Rows matching on CDR3 protein sequence are summarized as one entry with the most common DNA and genes. The V and J calls shown here were made by TCRdb, not taken from the authors' results. Across this sample there are about 360,000 distinct CDR3 sequences, with 13% seen only once. The top ten clonotypes cover around a tenth of the sample.

This clonotype was seen at least ten times. It has no known antigen specificity. No clone much larger than this one lies a single base away; base qualities are absent. Study-wide conclusions, independent of this receptor: A 13 V-J signature model separated ophthalmopathy from stable hyperthyroidism, with about 90% sensitivity and just under 84% specificity in cross-validation and 80%/75% in testing. No statistical method was used to set the sample size in advance, and investigators knew the group allocation. In validation, progression to ophthalmopathy was predicted by the model with about 70% sensitivity and roughly 76% specificity, a median of 6.5 months before onset. Blood samples also contained most of the expanded thyroid clonotypes (frequency above 0.001), which suggests that blood repertoires may reflect thyroid immune responses.

Reading from cysteine to phenylalanine, the CDR3 counts 13 amino acids. Kept here is only the CDR3 DNA, which spans 39 bases and is read in frame from base 1. Looking up the germline V gene yields CDR1 SQVTM and CDR2 ANQGSEA. The trim is 3 bases for V and 2 bases for J, with a gap of 10 bases between the germline ends. Stable Graves' hyperthyroidism was defined as the absence of progression to ophthalmopathy over 18 months of follow-up. Hyperthyroidism patients were aged 18 to 65 years and newly diagnosed, with disease duration of less than 2 months. Patients with uncontrolled infections, other autoimmune diseases, pregnancy or lactation were excluded. Clinical symptoms, serum thyroxine and TRAb, thyroid ultrasound, and orbital computed tomography formed the basis for the diagnoses. PBMCs were separated from roughly 10 ml of fresh peripheral blood using Ficoll-Paque density gradient centrifugation. Total RNA was extracted using Trizol reagent, and RNA quality was assessed on an Agilent 2100 Bioanalyzer.

The chain uses TRBV29-1 and TRBJ2-5; the best D guess is TRBD2, with 6 bases matching. This clonotype was obtained from a young woman with Graves' hyperthyroidism. Input material: blood. The nucleotide sequence reads TGCAGCGTTGAGGGCAGCGGGCAAGAGACCCAGTACTTC. Its translation reads: CSVEGSGQETQYF.